Given below is one T cell receptor (beta chain) in context. Its antigen is currently unknown. Treg sorting used a CD4+CD25+CD127-/low gate. Study-level findings and limits: Greatest tumor Treg TCR overlap was with tumor naive CD4+ cells. Larger-cohort validation covered only one TCR beta V-J rearrangement. The TCR gene usage of tumor memory CD4+ T cells clustered together with blood and lymph node memory CD4+ cells and with lymph node naive CD4+ cells.

Constant-region reverse primers amplified full-length variable regions, followed by semi-nested Nested Universal Primer A PCR. Each CDR3 protein is one row after TCRdb ran MiXCR on the 5' RACE reads. This sample has about 32,000 distinct CDR3 sequences; 20% to 30% occur once, and the top ten carry less than 2.5%. This TCR was sampled from a female donor with breast cancer. Sequenced: tumor-infiltrating Tregs sorted from the breast tumor.

The CDR3 loop reads CASSLYQGAYNEQFF. DNA for the CDR3: TGTGCCAGCAGCTTATACCAGGGAGCTTACAATGAGCAGTTCTTC. The gene calls are TRBV7-3 and TRBJ2-1; D may match TRBD1 or TRBD2 (5 bases each). Trimming cost V 2 bases and J 4 bases, with 12 bases left between them. The CDR3 consists of 15 residues. The germline CDR1 and CDR2 sequences are SGHTA and FQGTGA.